The T cell receptor (beta chain) described here comes from a study of T cells in Graves' hyperthyroidism and ophthalmopathy (dated by TCRdb to the late 2010s). In terms of the full investigation: Peripheral blood samples were taken at the time of initial diagnosis, prior to any treatment. To identify distinguishing TCR V-J signatures, a discovery cohort of about a hundred patients was used, comprising 40 to 45 with Graves' ophthalmopathy and around 57 with stable Graves' hyperthyroidism. Whether ophthalmopathy could be predicted prospectively was tested in an independent validation cohort made up of roughly 19 hyperthyroidism patients plus 17 patients who later progressed to ophthalmopathy. The 90 or so discovery patients were randomly split 7:3 into training and test sets. Thyroid tissue and blood T-cell repertoires from about six Graves' hyperthyroidism patients were also compared in the study. After blood sampling, hyperthyroidism patients were treated with methimazole at a starting dose of 30 mg daily, and ophthalmopathy patients were treated with high-dose intravenous methylprednisolone. The paper describes TCR Vbeta CDR3 sequencing of roughly 130 peripheral blood samples, made up of about 40 ophthalmopathy patients, more than 70 hyperthyroidism patients and 17 progressor patients.

This clonotype was observed a few times. Its cognate antigen has yet to be identified. No much larger clonotype is one base removed from it; base qualities were not supplied. Amplification of TCR beta CDR3 regions was carried out from RNA transcripts. The TCR CDR3 was subjected to a first round of RT-PCR using the HTBI primer set and the Qiagen OneStep RT-PCR kit. Libraries were constructed in a second round of multiplex PCR, after which size selection and purification were performed. Paired-end sequencing of the libraries was performed with 100 bp reads on an Illumina HiSeq2000. The study's own analysis went as follows. Raw data were processed with SOAPnuke, discarding reads with adapters, uncalled bases, mean Phred below 15, or no exact constant-primer or identifier match. COPE v1.2.5 was used to merge high-quality paired reads, and clonotypes were defined as unique nucleotide sequences. Clonotypes were aligned to IMGT TRBV, TRBD and TRBJ reference segments using MiTCR v1.1. Analysis was restricted to V-J combinations with a frequency above 0.0001, which covered roughly 99% of repertoires. A TCS score was defined as the ratio between F50 (clonal expansion) and ExV (chaos), using BLOSUM62-based TCRdist between CDR3 peptides within each V-J. Welch's t-statistics and random forest reduced 450 to 600 V-J features to 13, which were used in a naive Bayes classifier (R e1071). TCRdb reworked the public reads: Q25 trimming with fastp, MiXCR clone assembly, productive beta chains retained. For every CDR3 protein sequence, its rows merge into one entry that carries the most common genes and DNA. Here the V and J calls rest on TCRdb's processing, not on the authors' analysis. In this sample the table shows fewer than 800,000 distinct CDR3 sequences, about a sixth of which occur a single time. The ten largest clones represent under 9.5% of the sample.

Stable Graves' hyperthyroidism was defined as no progression to ophthalmopathy during 18 months of follow-up. Hyperthyroidism patients were newly diagnosed, had a disease duration of under 2 months, and were aged 18 to 65 years. Patients with uncontrolled infections, other autoimmune diseases, pregnancy or lactation were excluded. Diagnoses relied on clinical symptoms, serum thyroxine and TRAb, thyroid ultrasound and orbital computed tomography. PBMCs were separated from under 11 ml of fresh peripheral blood using Ficoll-Paque density gradient centrifugation. Total RNA was extracted using Trizol reagent, and RNA quality was assessed on an Agilent 2100 Bioanalyzer. Paper-wide results and their limitations: In validation, progression to ophthalmopathy was predicted by the model with roughly 69% sensitivity and 72.22% specificity, a median of 6.5 months before onset. A 13 V-J signature model separated ophthalmopathy from stable hyperthyroidism, with about 90% sensitivity and 81.08% specificity in cross-validation and 80%/75% in testing. Sample size was not statistically predetermined, and blinding of investigators to group allocation was not performed. Most expanded thyroid clonotypes (frequency above 0.001) were also detected in blood, a finding suggesting that blood repertoires may reflect thyroid immune responses.

The CDR3 starts with the cysteine, ends with the phenylalanine, and has 15 residues. Left in the record is the CDR3 DNA by itself, 45 bases read in frame from the first base. The germline V gene supplies CDR1 MGHDK and CDR2 SYGVNS. V lost 2 bases and J lost 4 bases, and the count of bases not matched to a germline gene is 5. The specimen sequenced was blood. The sequence was obtained from a man younger than 35 with Graves' hyperthyroidism. The chain was built from TRBV25-1 and TRBJ2-7; TRBD1 fits 10 bases in the junction. The encoded CDR3 is CASSEMTGGGYEQYF. The DNA sequence follows: TGTGCCAGCAGTGAAATGACAGGGGGCGGGTACGAGCAGTACTTC.